The rows below give T cell receptor beta chains drawn from one sample of a study of blood T cell repertoires in COVID-19. Sequencing used immunoSEQ multiplex PCR; TCRdb keeps in-frame clones, though not all of them. The table lists under 150,000 clones, around nine tenths of them singletons. Sequencing was performed on peripheral blood. All receptors derive from a human donor with active COVID-19. The donor label of this sample is uncertain. CDR3s include the opening cysteine and the closing phenylalanine or tryptophan. The D gene is left open where the match is weak. Clone size, where shown, is once, few, many, or a class for clones that have expanded.

D: TRBD1; V: TRBV11-2; length: 15; J: TRBJ2-2; size: few; CDR3: CASSGLQGAPGELFF; DNA: TGTGCCAGCAGCGGACTACAGGGGGCGCCCGGGGAGCTGTTTTTT
D: .; V: TRBV24-1; length: 12; J: TRBJ1-2; size: .; CDR3: CATEDSNYGYTF; DNA: TGTGCCACGGAGGACTCTAACTATGGCTACACCTTC
D: .; V: TRBV19; length: 17; J: TRBJ2-7; size: once; CDR3: CASRGDSFRLTRYEQYF; DNA: TGTGCCAGTAGAGGGGACAGTTTTAGGCTGACTAGGTACGAGCAGTACTTC
D: .; V: TRBV11-2; length: 15; J: TRBJ1-3; size: few; CDR3: CASSFYRVTGNTIYF; DNA: TGTGCCAGCAGCTTTTACAGGGTCACTGGAAACACCATATATTTT
D: TRBD1; V: TRBV5-4; length: 14; J: TRBJ1-6; size: .; CDR3: CASRRDRGNSPLHF; DNA: TGTGCCAGCAGGCGTGACAGGGGGAATTCACCCCTCCACTTT
D: .; V: TRBV6-2/TRBV6-3; length: 14; J: TRBJ1-2; size: .; CDR3: CASSYSNPGDGYTF; DNA: TGTGCCAGCAGTTACTCGAATCCGGGGGATGGCTACACCTTC
D: .; V: TRBV7-2; length: 14; J: TRBJ1-1; size: .; CDR3: CASSPRGGNTEAFF; DNA: TGTGCCAGCAGCCCGCGGGGCGGGAACACTGAAGCTTTCTTT
D: TRBD2; V: TRBV19; length: 12; J: TRBJ2-1; size: .; CDR3: CASIAGGNEQFF; DNA: TGTGCCAGTATCGCGGGGGGCAATGAGCAGTTCTTC
D: .; V: TRBV5-1; length: 15; J: TRBJ2-7; size: .; CDR3: CASRGKDLTDYEQYF; DNA: TGCGCCAGCAGGGGTAAAGATTTGACAGATTACGAGCAGTACTTC
D: TRBD1; V: TRBV7-9; length: 15; J: TRBJ2-7; size: .; CDR3: CASSSDRVRAYEQYF; DNA: TGTGCCAGCAGCTCCGACAGGGTACGCGCCTACGAGCAGTACTTC
D: .; V: TRBV2; length: 12; J: TRBJ1-1; size: .; CDR3: CASSYRQSEAFF; DNA: TGTGCCAGCAGTTATCGACAGTCTGAAGCTTTCTTT
D: TRBD2; V: TRBV4-1; length: 15; J: TRBJ2-1; size: .; CDR3: CASSQVLADYNEQFF; DNA: TGCGCCAGCAGCCAAGTTCTAGCGGATTACAATGAGCAGTTCTTC
D: .; V: TRBV10-2; length: 15; J: TRBJ2-2; size: .; CDR3: CASSLTVQNTGELFF; DNA: TGCGCCAGCAGCCTTACAGTCCAGAACACCGGGGAGCTGTTTTTT
D: .; V: TRBV4-3; length: 15; J: TRBJ1-4; size: .; CDR3: CASSRVRGTNEKLFF; DNA: TGCGCCAGCAGCCGAGTCCGAGGAACTAATGAAAAACTGTTTTTT
D: .; V: TRBV11-2; length: 17; J: TRBJ2-1; size: once; CDR3: CASSFNSGGLLYNEQFF; DNA: TGTGCCAGCAGCTTTAATTCGGGGGGCCTACTTTACAATGAGCAGTTCTTC
D: .; V: TRBV18; length: 14; J: TRBJ2-7; size: once; CDR3: CASSAEQPTYEQYF; DNA: TGTGCCAGCTCAGCCGAACAACCGACCTACGAGCAGTACTTC
D: TRBD1; V: TRBV5-5; length: 14; J: TRBJ2-1; size: .; CDR3: CASSPGQGAGEQFF; DNA: TGTGCCAGCAGCCCGGGGCAGGGGGCGGGTGAGCAGTTCTTC
D: TRBD2; V: TRBV7-2; length: 15; J: TRBJ2-3; size: .; CDR3: CASSLAGGSTDTQYF; DNA: TGTGCCAGCAGCTTAGCGGGGGGGAGCACAGATACGCAGTATTTT
D: TRBD1; V: TRBV18; length: 13; J: TRBJ1-2; size: .; CDR3: CASSPGTANGYTF; DNA: TGTGCCAGCTCACCAGGGACAGCTAATGGCTACACCTTC
D: .; V: TRBV5-5; length: 14; J: TRBJ2-6; size: .; CDR3: CASSSSTGANVLTF; DNA: TGTGCCAGCAGCTCCTCTACCGGGGCCAACGTCCTGACTTTC
D: TRBD2; V: TRBV5-1; length: 12; J: TRBJ2-1; size: once; CDR3: CASSVLAGGMFF; DNA: TGCGCCAGCAGCGTGCTAGCGGGGGGCATGTTCTTC
D: TRBD2; V: TRBV6-5; length: 16; J: TRBJ2-3; size: .; CDR3: CASSWSLAGGTDTQYF; DNA: TGTGCCAGCAGTTGGTCTCTAGCGGGGGGCACAGATACGCAGTATTTT
D: TRBD2; V: TRBV3-1/TRBV3-2; length: 18; J: TRBJ2-7; size: once; CDR3: CASSQGPFRRGCSYEQYF; DNA: TGTGCCAGCAGCCAAGGCCCCTTTCGGCGGGGGTGCTCCTACGAGCAGTACTTC
D: .; V: TRBV6-1; length: 13; J: TRBJ2-3; size: .; CDR3: CASSEYAGDTQYF; DNA: TGTGCCAGCAGTGAATACGCAGGAGATACGCAGTATTTT
D: TRBD2; V: TRBV7-6; length: 16; J: TRBJ2-1; size: once; CDR3: CASSPGLAGGIYEQFF; DNA: TGTGCCAGCAGCCCCGGACTAGCGGGGGGCATATATGAGCAGTTCTTC
D: .; V: TRBV7-9; length: 15; J: TRBJ1-1; size: few; CDR3: CASSPTWTANTEAFF; DNA: TGTGCCAGCAGCCCGACCTGGACAGCGAACACTGAAGCTTTCTTT
D: TRBD2; V: TRBV5-6; length: 17; J: TRBJ2-1; size: .; CDR3: CASSLPGLAGSYNEQFF; DNA: TGTGCCAGCAGCTTGCCGGGACTAGCGGGTTCCTACAATGAGCAGTTCTTC